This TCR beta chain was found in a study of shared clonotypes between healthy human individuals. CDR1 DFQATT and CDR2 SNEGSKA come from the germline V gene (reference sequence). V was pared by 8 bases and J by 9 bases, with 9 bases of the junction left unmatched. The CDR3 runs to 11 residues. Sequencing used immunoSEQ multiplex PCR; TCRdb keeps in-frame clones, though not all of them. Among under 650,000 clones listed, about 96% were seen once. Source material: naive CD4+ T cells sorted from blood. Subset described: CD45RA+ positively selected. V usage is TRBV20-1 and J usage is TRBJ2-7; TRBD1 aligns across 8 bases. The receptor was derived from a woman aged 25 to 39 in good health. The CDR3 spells CSYRGLVGQYF. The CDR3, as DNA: TGCAGTTACAGGGGGTTGGTTGGGCAGTACTTC.